The source of this T cell receptor (beta chain) is a study of shared T cell receptors in the human thymus. Clones were sequenced by immunoSEQ multiplex PCR, and TCRdb holds only the in-frame ones, with some missing. The sample holds more than 300,000 clones, approximately 95% seen once. The germline CDR1 and CDR2 sequences are MDHEN and SYDVKM. The CDR3 totals 18 residues. The ends lost 4 bases at V and 0 bases at J; junction bases unmatched: 9. The material sequenced was thymocytes. The gene calls are TRBV28 and TRBJ1-3; TRBD1 aligns across 10 bases. This TCR was recovered from a human donor. This CDR3 reads CASSYPGTGANSGNTIYF. As DNA, the CDR3 is TGTGCCAGCAGTTATCCCGGGACAGGGGCTAACTCTGGAAACACCATATATTTT.